These T cell receptor beta chains were read from a single sample in a study of cytomegalovirus exposure and HLA in healthy donors. Profiling relied on immunoSEQ multiplex PCR, and the TCRdb table lists in-frame clones only, not all of them. The sample lists 95,000 to 100,000 clones, around three quarters seen once, with approximately 15% in the top ten. Sequencing was carried out using PBMCs. These receptor sequences come from a man aged 60 to 75 in good health and CMV-seropositive. Both conserved end residues are part of each CDR3. The order of the fields is D gene, clone size, V gene, J gene, CDR3 protein, CDR3 DNA. D genes are given only for firm matches. The size field is filled for only some rows; it gives once, few, many or a size class.

D gene: .; clone size: .; V gene: TRBV6-5; J gene: TRBJ2-3; CDR3 protein: CASSYLGLYTDTQYF; CDR3 DNA: TGTGCCAGCAGTTATCTAGGACTATACACAGATACGCAGTATTTT
D gene: TRBD2; clone size: .; V gene: TRBV25-1; J gene: TRBJ2-5; CDR3 protein: CASSEYVGASGQGTQYF; CDR3 DNA: TGTGCCAGCAGTGAATATGTAGGGGCTAGCGGGCAAGGGACCCAGTACTTC
D gene: .; clone size: .; V gene: TRBV4-1; J gene: TRBJ2-1; CDR3 protein: CASSPTEGYNEQFF; CDR3 DNA: TGCGCCAGCAGCCCCACAGAAGGTTACAATGAGCAGTTCTTC
D gene: .; clone size: .; V gene: TRBV19; J gene: TRBJ2-7; CDR3 protein: CASSRVQSSYEQYF; CDR3 DNA: TGTGCCAGTAGTCGGGTCCAGAGCTCCTACGAGCAGTACTTC
D gene: TRBD1; clone size: .; V gene: TRBV4-1; J gene: TRBJ2-2; CDR3 protein: CASSQGRQGGTGELFF; CDR3 DNA: TGCGCCAGCAGCCAGGGGAGACAGGGTGGCACCGGGGAGCTGTTTTTT
D gene: .; clone size: .; V gene: TRBV4-1; J gene: TRBJ1-1; CDR3 protein: CASSQEAGRRTEAFF; CDR3 DNA: TGCGCCAGCAGCCAAGAGGCAGGGAGGAGAACTGAAGCTTTCTTT
D gene: .; clone size: few; V gene: TRBV25-1; J gene: TRBJ1-1; CDR3 protein: CASRGRDFNTEAFF; CDR3 DNA: TGTGCCAGCAGGGGACGGGACTTTAACACTGAAGCTTTCTTT
D gene: .; clone size: .; V gene: TRBV25-1; J gene: TRBJ2-2; CDR3 protein: CATSWAFELFF; CDR3 DNA: TGTGCCACCTCCTGGGCCTTCGAGCTGTTTTTT
D gene: .; clone size: .; V gene: TRBV5-1; J gene: TRBJ1-1; CDR3 protein: CASSLAGTKNTEAFF; CDR3 DNA: TGCGCCAGCAGCTTGGCTGGGACAAAGAACACTGAAGCTTTCTTT
D gene: .; clone size: .; V gene: TRBV15; J gene: TRBJ2-1; CDR3 protein: CATSGLYNEQFF; CDR3 DNA: TGTGCCACCAGCGGACTTTACAATGAGCAGTTCTTC
D gene: TRBD2; clone size: .; V gene: TRBV10-3; J gene: TRBJ2-7; CDR3 protein: CAIKSGGHEQYF; CDR3 DNA: TGTGCCATCAAGTCGGGAGGCCACGAGCAGTACTTC
D gene: TRBD1; clone size: .; V gene: TRBV9; J gene: TRBJ2-5; CDR3 protein: CASSVGTGGSETQYF; CDR3 DNA: TGTGCCAGCAGCGTAGGGACAGGGGGGTCAGAGACCCAGTACTTC
D gene: .; clone size: .; V gene: TRBV13; J gene: TRBJ1-1; CDR3 protein: CASSLGGVGAEAFF; CDR3 DNA: TGTGCCAGCAGCTTAGGAGGGGTTGGGGCTGAAGCTTTCTTT
D gene: .; clone size: .; V gene: TRBV27; J gene: TRBJ1-5; CDR3 protein: CASSLNRVQPQHF; CDR3 DNA: TGTGCCAGCAGTCTAAACAGGGTTCAGCCCCAGCATTTT
D gene: .; clone size: .; V gene: TRBV2; J gene: TRBJ2-5; CDR3 protein: CASMFRAQTQYF; CDR3 DNA: TGTGCCAGCATGTTCAGGGCCCAGACCCAGTACTTC
D gene: TRBD1; clone size: .; V gene: TRBV7-2; J gene: TRBJ2-7; CDR3 protein: CASSSQTGPYEQYF; CDR3 DNA: TGTGCCAGCAGCTCTCAGACAGGGCCCTACGAGCAGTACTTC
D gene: .; clone size: .; V gene: TRBV11-3; J gene: TRBJ2-2; CDR3 protein: CASSSVMDPGGPGELFF; CDR3 DNA: TGTGCCAGCAGCTCCGTCATGGACCCAGGAGGGCCCGGGGAGCTGTTTTTT
D gene: .; clone size: .; V gene: TRBV7-3; J gene: TRBJ2-2; CDR3 protein: CASSLGGMYTGELFF; CDR3 DNA: TGTGCCAGCAGCTTAGGGGGGATGTACACCGGGGAGCTGTTTTTT
D gene: TRBD2; clone size: .; V gene: TRBV6-5; J gene: TRBJ2-1; CDR3 protein: CASSYSAGGGNEQFF; CDR3 DNA: TGTGCCAGCAGTTACTCCGCGGGGGGGGGCAATGAGCAGTTCTTC
D gene: TRBD2; clone size: .; V gene: TRBV11-2; J gene: TRBJ2-2; CDR3 protein: CASSLGTSGYTGELFF; CDR3 DNA: TGTGCCAGCAGCTTGGGGACTAGCGGATACACCGGGGAGCTGTTTTTT
D gene: TRBD1; clone size: .; V gene: TRBV28; J gene: TRBJ2-7; CDR3 protein: CASSVAGTGKIYEQYF; CDR3 DNA: TGTGCCAGCAGTGTTGCCGGGACAGGGAAAATCTACGAGCAGTACTTC
D gene: .; clone size: few; V gene: TRBV13; J gene: TRBJ1-2; CDR3 protein: CASSLFRRSGGYTF; CDR3 DNA: TGTGCCAGCAGCTTATTTCGGAGAAGCGGTGGCTACACCTTC
D gene: .; clone size: .; V gene: TRBV18; J gene: TRBJ1-3; CDR3 protein: CASSLQQGAGNTIYF; CDR3 DNA: TGTGCCAGCTCACTACAACAGGGAGCTGGAAACACCATATATTTT
D gene: TRBD1; clone size: .; V gene: TRBV19; J gene: TRBJ2-7; CDR3 protein: CASSWGQGAYEQYF; CDR3 DNA: TGTGCCAGTAGTTGGGGACAGGGTGCCTACGAGCAGTACTTC